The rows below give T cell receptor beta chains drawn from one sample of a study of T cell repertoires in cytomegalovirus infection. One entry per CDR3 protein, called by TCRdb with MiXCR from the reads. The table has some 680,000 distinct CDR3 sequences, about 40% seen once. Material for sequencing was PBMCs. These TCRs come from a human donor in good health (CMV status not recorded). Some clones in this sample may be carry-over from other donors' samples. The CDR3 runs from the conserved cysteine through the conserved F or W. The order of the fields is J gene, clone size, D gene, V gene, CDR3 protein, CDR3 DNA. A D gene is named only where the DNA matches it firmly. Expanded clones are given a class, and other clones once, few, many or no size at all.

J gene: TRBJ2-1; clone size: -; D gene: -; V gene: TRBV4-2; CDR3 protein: CASSQAKERAAVNEQFF; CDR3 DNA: TGTGCCAGCAGCCAAGCTAAAGAAAGGGCGGCAGTCAATGAGCAGTTCTTC
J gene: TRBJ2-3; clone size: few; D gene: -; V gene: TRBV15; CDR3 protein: CATSSRLTDTQYF; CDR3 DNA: TGTGCCACCAGCAGTCGACTCACAGATACGCAGTATTTT
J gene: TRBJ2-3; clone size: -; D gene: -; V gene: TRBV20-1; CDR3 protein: CSASRQDSSTDTQYF; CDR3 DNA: TGCAGTGCTAGTCGGCAGGACTCTAGCACAGATACGCAGTATTTT
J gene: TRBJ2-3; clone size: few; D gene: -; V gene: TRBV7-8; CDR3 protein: CASSLESRTDTQYF; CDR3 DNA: TGTGCCAGCAGCTTAGAGTCCAGGACAGATACGCAGTATTTT
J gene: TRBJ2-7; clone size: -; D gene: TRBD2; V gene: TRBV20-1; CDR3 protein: CSARFSGSSYEQYF; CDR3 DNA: TGCAGTGCTAGATTTAGCGGGAGCTCCTACGAGCAGTACTTC
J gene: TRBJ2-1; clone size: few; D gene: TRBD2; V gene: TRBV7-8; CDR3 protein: CASSLAGGRALSEQFF; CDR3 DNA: TGTGCCAGCAGCTTAGCGGGCGGGAGGGCCTTATCCGAGCAGTTCTTC
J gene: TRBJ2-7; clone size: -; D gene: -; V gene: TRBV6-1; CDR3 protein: CASSEREGSSPRDEQYF; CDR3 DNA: TGTGCCAGCAGTGAACGTGAAGGTTCCTCGCCGCGGGACGAGCAGTACTTC
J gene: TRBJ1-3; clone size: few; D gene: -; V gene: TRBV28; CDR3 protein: CASSSGQLHLSGNTIYF; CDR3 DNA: TGTGCCAGCAGTTCCGGACAGCTTCACCTCTCTGGAAACACCATATATTTT
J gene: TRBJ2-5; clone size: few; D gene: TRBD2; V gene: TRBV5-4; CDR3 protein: CASRAGGIQETQYF; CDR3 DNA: TGTGCCAGCAGAGCGGGGGGGATCCAAGAGACCCAGTACTTC
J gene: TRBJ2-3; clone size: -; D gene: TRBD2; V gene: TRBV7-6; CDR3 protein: CASSLNLADRTDTQYF; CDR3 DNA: TGTGCCAGCAGCTTAAATCTAGCGGACCGCACAGATACGCAGTATTTT
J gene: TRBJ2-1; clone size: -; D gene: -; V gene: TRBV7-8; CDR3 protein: CASSHQLYEQFF; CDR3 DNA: TGTGCCAGCAGCCATCAATTGTATGAGCAGTTCTTC
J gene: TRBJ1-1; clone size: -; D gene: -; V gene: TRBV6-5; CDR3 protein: CASSRPVSSMNTEAFF; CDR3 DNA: TGTGCCAGCAGTCGCCCAGTGAGTTCCATGAACACTGAAGCTTTCTTT
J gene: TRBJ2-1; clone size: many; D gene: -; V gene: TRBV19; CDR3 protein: CASKDRDSSYNEQFF; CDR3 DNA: TGTGCCAGTAAAGACCGGGACTCCTCCTACAATGAGCAGTTCTTC
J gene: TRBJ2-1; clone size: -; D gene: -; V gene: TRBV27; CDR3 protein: CASTQGLGSYNEQFF; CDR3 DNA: TGTGCCAGCACTCAGGGTTTGGGCTCCTACAATGAGCAGTTCTTC
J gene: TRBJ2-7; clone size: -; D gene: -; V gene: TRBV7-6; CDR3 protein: CASSLPVLAKSSYEQYF; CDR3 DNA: TGTGCCAGCAGCTTACCTGTTTTGGCCAAAAGCTCCTACGAGCAGTACTTC
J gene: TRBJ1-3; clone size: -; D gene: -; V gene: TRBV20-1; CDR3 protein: CSAQGTRLSSGNTIYF; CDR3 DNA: TGCAGTGCTCAAGGGACACGGCTCTCCTCTGGAAACACCATATATTTT
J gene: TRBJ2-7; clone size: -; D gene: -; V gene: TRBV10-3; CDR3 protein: CAISSQGKGEQYF; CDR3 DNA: TGTGCCATCAGTAGCCAGGGAAAGGGGGAGCAGTACTTC
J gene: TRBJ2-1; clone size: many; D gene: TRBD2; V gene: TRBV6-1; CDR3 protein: CASSLGLAGVNEQFF; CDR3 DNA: TGTGCCAGCAGCTTGGGACTAGCGGGGGTTAATGAGCAGTTCTTC
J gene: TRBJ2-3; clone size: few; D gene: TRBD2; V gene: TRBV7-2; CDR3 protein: CASSLVPSGANAATQYF; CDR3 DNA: TGTGCCAGCAGCCTCGTCCCTAGCGGGGCTAATGCTGCTACGCAGTATTTT
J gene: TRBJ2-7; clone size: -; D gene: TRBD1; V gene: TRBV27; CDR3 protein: CASSIGGDRKYYEQYF; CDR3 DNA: TGTGCCAGCAGTATAGGCGGGGACAGGAAATACTACGAGCAGTACTTC
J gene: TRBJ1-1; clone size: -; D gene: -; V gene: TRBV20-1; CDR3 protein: CSARASEAFF; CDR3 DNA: TGCAGTGCTAGAGCCAGTGAAGCTTTCTTT
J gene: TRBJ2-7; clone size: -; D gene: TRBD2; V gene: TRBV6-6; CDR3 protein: CASSYSGSGRTRYEQYF; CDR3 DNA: TGTGCCAGCAGTTACTCCGGTAGCGGGAGGACCCGCTACGAGCAGTACTTC
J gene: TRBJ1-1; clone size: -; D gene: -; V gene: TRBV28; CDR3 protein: CASSLWVVLATEAFF; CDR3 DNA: TGTGCCAGCAGTTTATGGGTGGTGTTGGCCACTGAAGCTTTCTTT
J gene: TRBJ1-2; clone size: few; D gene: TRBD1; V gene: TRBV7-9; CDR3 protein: CASSIGTAGQGYGYTF; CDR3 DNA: TGTGCCAGCAGCATAGGGACAGCTGGTCAGGGCTATGGCTACACCTTC
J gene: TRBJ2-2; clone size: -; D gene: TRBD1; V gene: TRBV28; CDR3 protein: CASSLDRGRGNTGELFF; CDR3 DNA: TGTGCCAGCAGCCTGGACAGGGGCAGAGGGAACACCGGGGAGCTGTTTTTT
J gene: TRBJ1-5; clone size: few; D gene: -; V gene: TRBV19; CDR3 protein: CASSEGQLESGQPQHF; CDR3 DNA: TGTGCCAGTAGTGAAGGACAGCTAGAGTCGGGTCAGCCCCAGCATTTT
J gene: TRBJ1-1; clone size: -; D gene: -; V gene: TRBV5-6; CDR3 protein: CASSFLTAEAFF; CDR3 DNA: TGTGCCAGCAGCTTTTTGACAGCTGAAGCTTTCTTT
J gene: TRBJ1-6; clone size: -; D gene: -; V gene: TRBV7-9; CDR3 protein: CASRMSSYNSPLHF; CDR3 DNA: TGTGCCAGCAGGATGAGCTCCTATAATTCACCCCTCCACTTT
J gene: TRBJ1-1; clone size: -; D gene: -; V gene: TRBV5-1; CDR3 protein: CASHQRQNTEAFF; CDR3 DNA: TGCGCCAGCCACCAACGCCAAAACACTGAAGCTTTCTTT
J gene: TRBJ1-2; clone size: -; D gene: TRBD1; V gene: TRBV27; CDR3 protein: CASRIQGAGDGYTF; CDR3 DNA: TGTGCCAGCCGAATACAGGGGGCTGGGGATGGCTACACCTTC
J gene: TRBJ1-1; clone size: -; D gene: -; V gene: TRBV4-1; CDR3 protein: CASSQERTGTEAFF; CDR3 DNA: TGCGCCAGCAGCCAAGAACGGACGGGCACTGAAGCTTTCTTT
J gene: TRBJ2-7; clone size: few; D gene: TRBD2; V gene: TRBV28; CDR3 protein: CASSQPTSVKGEQYF; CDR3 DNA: TGTGCCAGCAGTCAACCTACTAGCGTCAAGGGCGAGCAGTACTTC
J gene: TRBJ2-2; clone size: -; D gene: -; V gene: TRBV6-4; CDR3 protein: CASSDSGSGELFF; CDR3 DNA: TGTGCCAGCAGTGACTCCGGCTCCGGGGAGCTGTTTTTT
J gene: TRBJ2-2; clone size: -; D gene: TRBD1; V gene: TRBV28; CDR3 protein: CASSSQHDRVAGELFF; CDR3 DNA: TGTGCCAGCAGTTCCCAGCACGACAGGGTTGCCGGGGAGCTGTTTTTT
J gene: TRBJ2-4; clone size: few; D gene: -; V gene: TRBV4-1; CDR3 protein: CASSQEIGQPRLAKNIQYF; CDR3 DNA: TGCGCCAGCAGCCAAGAGATCGGTCAGCCTCGCTTAGCCAAAAACATTCAGTACTTC
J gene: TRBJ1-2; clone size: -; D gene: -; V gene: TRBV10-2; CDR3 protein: CASSEGPADRAYGYTF; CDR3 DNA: TGCGCCAGCAGTGAGGGTCCGGCCGATCGCGCCTATGGCTACACCTTC
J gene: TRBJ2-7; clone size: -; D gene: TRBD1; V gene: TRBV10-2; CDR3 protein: CASRDRDREQYF; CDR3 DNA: TGCGCCAGCAGAGACAGGGATCGTGAGCAGTACTTC
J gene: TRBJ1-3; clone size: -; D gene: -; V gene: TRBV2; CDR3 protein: CAHPGPVFSGNTIYF; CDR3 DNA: TGTGCCCACCCGGGTCCGGTCTTCTCTGGAAACACCATATATTTT
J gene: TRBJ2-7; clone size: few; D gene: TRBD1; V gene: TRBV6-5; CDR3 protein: CASSYSPGQGSYEQYF; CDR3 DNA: TGTGCCAGCAGTTACTCCCCGGGACAGGGATCCTACGAGCAGTACTTC
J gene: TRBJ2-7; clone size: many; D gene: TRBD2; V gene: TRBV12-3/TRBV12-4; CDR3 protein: CASGGGISSYEQYF; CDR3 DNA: TGTGCCAGCGGCGGGGGGATTAGCTCCTACGAGCAGTACTTC
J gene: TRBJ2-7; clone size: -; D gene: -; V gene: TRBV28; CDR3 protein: CATGTSVEEQYF; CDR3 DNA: TGTGCCACCGGGACGTCAGTTGAGGAGCAGTACTTC